This is a list of T cell receptor beta chains from one sample in a study of human T cells and chemical hapten exposure. One entry per CDR3 protein, called by TCRdb with MiXCR from the RACE reads. The sample lists some 84,000 distinct CDR3 sequences, about a tenth seen once, with more than 3% in the top ten. The sequencing here drew on whole blood, taken in connection with sensitization to the hapten diphenylcyclopropenone (DPC). The receptors were sampled from a woman between 45 and 60 years old with alopecia areata. Some clones in this sample may be carry-over from other donors' samples. Each CDR3 is given with its conserved first and last residue. A D gene is named only where the DNA matches it firmly. Size tells how often a clone was seen (once, few, many) or the class of an expanded clone, and some rows leave it out.

TRBJ2-7 | TRBV6-5 | few | NA | CASGGGQGTYEQYF | TGTGCCAGCGGAGGGGGGCAGGGGACCTACGAGCAGTACTTC
TRBJ1-3 | TRBV6-5 | many | NA | CASSYSSGNTIYF | TGTGCCAGCAGTTACTCGTCTGGAAACACCATATATTTT
TRBJ2-1 | TRBV15 | few | TRBD1 | CATSREGAGGYNEQFF | TGTGCCACCAGCAGAGAAGGGGCAGGGGGCTACAATGAGCAGTTCTTC
TRBJ1-1 | TRBV29-1 | many | NA | CSVERDTTGTEAFF | TGCAGCGTTGAACGAGACACCACAGGGACTGAAGCTTTCTTT
TRBJ2-5 | TRBV20-1 | NA | TRBD2 | CSAGDLAVQETQYF | TGCAGTGCTGGAGATCTAGCGGTCCAAGAGACCCAGTACTTC
TRBJ2-7 | TRBV6-5 | many | NA | CASSYQGGQYF | TGTGCCAGCAGTTATCAGGGAGGGCAGTACTTC
TRBJ2-7 | TRBV15 | NA | TRBD1 | CATSRLRMTGPPYEQYF | TGTGCCACCAGCAGGCTTCGAATGACAGGGCCCCCCTACGAGCAGTACTTC
TRBJ2-7 | TRBV29-1 | many | NA | CSVAASAYEQYF | TGCAGCGTTGCGGCTAGCGCCTACGAGCAGTACTTC
TRBJ2-1 | TRBV18 | many | TRBD2 | CASLGGLAASYNEQFF | TGTGCCAGCTTAGGGGGACTAGCGGCTTCCTACAATGAGCAGTTCTTC
TRBJ1-2 | TRBV28 | few | NA | CASSKYGGGYGYTF | TGTGCCAGCAGTAAATACGGGGGCGGCTATGGCTACACCTTC
TRBJ2-1 | TRBV3-1 | many | NA | CASSQDRGQFF | TGTGCCAGCAGCCAAGACCGGGGTCAGTTCTTC
TRBJ1-2 | TRBV12-3/TRBV12-4 | many | NA | CASSPTLSGYTF | TGTGCCAGCAGCCCCACACTGAGTGGCTACACCTTC
TRBJ2-7 | TRBV29-1 | many | NA | CSGRDPGPGEQYF | TGCAGCGGCCGGGACCCGGGGCCGGGCGAGCAGTACTTC
TRBJ2-3 | TRBV18 | NA | TRBD1 | CASSPPGQITDTQYF | TGTGCCAGCTCACCACCGGGACAGATCACAGATACGCAGTATTTT
TRBJ2-7 | TRBV30 | many | TRBD2 | CAWSVKAGQYF | TGTGCCTGGAGTGTTAAAGCGGGACAGTACTTC
TRBJ1-1 | TRBV7-8 | few | TRBD1 | CASSMGTANTEAFF | TGTGCCAGCAGCATGGGGACAGCGAACACTGAAGCTTTCTTT
TRBJ1-1 | TRBV12-3/TRBV12-4 | NA | TRBD1 | CASRGTENTEAFF | TGTGCCAGCAGGGGGACAGAGAACACTGAAGCTTTCTTT
TRBJ1-1 | TRBV18 | few | TRBD1 | CASSPGTVGATEAFF | TGTGCCAGCTCACCCGGGACAGTGGGGGCGACTGAAGCTTTCTTT
TRBJ1-4 | TRBV29-1 | many | NA | CSVEEGEKLFF | TGCAGCGTGGAGGAGGGTGAAAAACTGTTTTTT
TRBJ2-3 | TRBV28 | NA | NA | CAIQTRLSTDTQYF | TGTGCCATCCAGACGCGGCTTAGCACAGATACGCAGTATTTT
TRBJ2-2 | TRBV10-3 | few | NA | CAIRDSTNTGELFF | TGTGCCATCAGGGACAGCACGAACACCGGGGAGCTGTTTTTT
TRBJ2-1 | TRBV3-1 | NA | NA | CASSQEAEQFF | TGTGCCAGCAGCCAAGAAGCGGAGCAGTTCTTC
TRBJ1-4 | TRBV11-2 | many | NA | CASSLGLNEKLFF | TGTGCCAGCAGCTTAGGCCTCAATGAAAAACTGTTTTTT
TRBJ2-1 | TRBV24-1 | few | NA | CATSDLGLNNEQFF | TGTGCCACCAGTGATTTGGGGCTGAACAATGAGCAGTTCTTC
TRBJ2-2 | TRBV20-1 | few | NA | CSAWDQNTGELFF | TGCAGTGCTTGGGACCAGAACACCGGGGAGCTGTTTTTT
TRBJ2-3 | TRBV18 | many | NA | CASSPGQTTDTQYF | TGTGCCAGCTCACCAGGGCAGACGACAGATACGCAGTATTTT
TRBJ1-4 | TRBV4-2 | NA | NA | CASSITGTAAEKLFF | TGTGCCAGCAGTATAACCGGGACTGCGGCTGAAAAACTGTTTTTT
TRBJ2-3 | TRBV12-3/TRBV12-4 | NA | TRBD1 | CASTDRGYTDTQYF | TGTGCCAGCACGGACAGGGGCTACACAGATACGCAGTATTTT
TRBJ2-7 | TRBV11-2 | many | NA | CASKDSNVAYEQYF | TGTGCCAGCAAGGACAGTAATGTTGCCTACGAGCAGTACTTC
TRBJ1-5 | TRBV19 | few | TRBD1 | CASSLGTAYQPQHF | TGTGCCAGTAGTCTAGGGACAGCCTATCAGCCCCAGCATTTT
TRBJ1-1 | TRBV29-1 | NA | NA | CSVTPRGLGVNTEAFF | TGCAGCGTGACCCCTAGGGGACTCGGGGTGAACACTGAAGCTTTCTTT
TRBJ2-7 | TRBV20-1 | NA | TRBD2 | CSATRTSGRGYEQYF | TGCAGTGCAACTAGGACTAGCGGGAGGGGCTACGAGCAGTACTTC
TRBJ1-3 | TRBV6-5 | few | NA | CASSRSSSLQGNTIYF | TGTGCCAGCAGTCGGAGTTCAAGTCTTCAGGGAAACACCATATATTTT
TRBJ2-1 | TRBV7-2 | many | TRBD2 | CASSRLLARNEQFF | TGTGCCAGCAGCCGACTACTAGCGAGGAATGAGCAGTTCTTC
TRBJ2-7 | TRBV7-6 | NA | TRBD2 | CASSLGSGGTAGAYF | TGTGCCAGCAGCTTAGGGAGCGGGGGCACCGCGGGAGCGTACTTC
TRBJ2-6 | TRBV11-1 | NA | NA | CASSLETSGANVLTF | TGTGCCAGCAGCTTAGAAACCTCTGGGGCCAACGTCCTGACTTTC
TRBJ2-7 | TRBV5-5 | few | NA | CASSLGGRYHYEQYF | TGTGCCAGCAGCTTGGGGGGCAGGTACCACTACGAGCAGTACTTC
TRBJ1-4 | TRBV29-1 | NA | TRBD1 | CSWMTGNLEKLFF | TGCAGCTGGATGACAGGGAACCTTGAAAAACTGTTTTTT
TRBJ2-5 | TRBV23-1 | NA | TRBD1 | CASLSPSGAGDRETQYF | TGCGCCAGCCTCTCACCGAGTGGGGCAGGGGACAGGGAGACCCAGTACTTC
TRBJ1-5 | TRBV27 | NA | TRBD1 | CASNFTGVQPQHF | TGTGCCAGCAATTTCACAGGGGTCCAGCCCCAGCATTTT